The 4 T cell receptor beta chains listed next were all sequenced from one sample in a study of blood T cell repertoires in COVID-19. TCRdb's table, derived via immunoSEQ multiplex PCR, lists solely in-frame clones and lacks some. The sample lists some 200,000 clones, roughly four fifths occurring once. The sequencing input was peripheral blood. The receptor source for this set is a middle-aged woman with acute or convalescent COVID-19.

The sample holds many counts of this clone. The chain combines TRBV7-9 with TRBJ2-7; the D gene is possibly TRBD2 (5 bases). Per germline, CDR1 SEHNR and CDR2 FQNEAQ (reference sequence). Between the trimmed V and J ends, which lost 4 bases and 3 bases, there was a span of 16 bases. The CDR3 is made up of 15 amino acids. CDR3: CASSSGTGSHYEQYF. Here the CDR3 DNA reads TGTGCCAGCAGCTCGGGTACGGGATCCCACTACGAGCAGTACTTC.

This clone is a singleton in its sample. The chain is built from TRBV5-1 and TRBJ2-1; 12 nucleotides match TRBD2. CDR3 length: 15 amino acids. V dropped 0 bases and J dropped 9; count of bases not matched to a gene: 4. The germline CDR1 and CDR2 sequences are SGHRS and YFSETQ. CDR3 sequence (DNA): TGCGCCAGCAGCTTGGGACTAGCGGGAGAATCTGAGCAGTTCTTC. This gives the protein CASSLGLAGESEQFF.

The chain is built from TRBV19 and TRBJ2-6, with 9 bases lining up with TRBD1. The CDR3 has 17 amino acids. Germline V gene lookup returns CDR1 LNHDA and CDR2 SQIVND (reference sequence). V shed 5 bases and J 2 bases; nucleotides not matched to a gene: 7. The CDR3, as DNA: TGTGCCAGTAGTCCCGGGACAGGGTTGACTGGGGCCAACGTCCTGACTTTC. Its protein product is CASSPGTGLTGANVLTF.

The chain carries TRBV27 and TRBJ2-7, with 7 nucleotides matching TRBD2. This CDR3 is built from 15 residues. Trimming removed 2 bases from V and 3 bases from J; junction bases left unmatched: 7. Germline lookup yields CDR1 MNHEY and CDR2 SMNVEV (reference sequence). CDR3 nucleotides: TGTGCCAGCAGTTTAAGGCTGCGGGGGATCTACGAGCAGTACTTC. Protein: CASSLRLRGIYEQYF.